The TCR beta chain described here comes from a study of Ad26.COV2.S vaccination and SARS-CoV-2 variants (dated by TCRdb to the early 2020s). For context, the study as a whole: Vaccine-arm donors were drawn from COV1001, a multicentre, randomized, double-blind, placebo-controlled phase I-IIa trial of Ad26.COV2.S in healthy adults. The TCR-sequenced set comprised about 30 samples: around 20 Ad26.COV2.S vaccine recipients, 5 placebo recipients and 8 SARS-CoV-2 convalescent individuals. Ad26.COV2.S was administered intramuscularly at 5 x 10^10 or 1 x 10^11 viral particles, either as a single shot or as two shots given 56 days apart. TCRbeta repertoire sequencing served as the tool for gauging how specific and how broad the SARS-CoV-2-reactive T cell receptors were following Ad26.COV2.S vaccination. Investigators did not know the trial group allocation while performing experiments and assessing outcomes. Trial participants were randomized into five groups of five: low-dose or high-dose Ad26.COV2.S given once or twice, or placebo on both occasions.

The immunoSEQ Assay was the method used to sequence TCRbeta CDR3 regions. After extraction, genomic DNA underwent amplification by bias-controlled multiplex PCR, followed by high-throughput sequencing. The original methods were these. To quantify the absolute abundance of every unique TCRbeta CDR3 region, sequences were collapsed and filtered. Usable DNA was measured by amplifying reference genes present in all nucleated cells, and TCRbeta template counts were normalized to that usable DNA to estimate T cell fraction. Repertoire TCRs were annotated as SARS-CoV-2-specific when V gene, CDR3 amino acid sequence and J gene were exactly matched to a known reactive TCR set. The reference SARS-CoV-2 TCR set was obtained from MIRA and was filtered for enrichment in COVID-19-positive ImmuneCODE repertoires, whereby public or cross-reactive TCRs were removed. Using the MIRA antigens, annotated TCRs were further analysed by specific ORF or by position within an ORF. Breadth was defined as the number of annotated unique rearrangements divided by the total number of unique productive rearrangements, and depth was defined as the summed frequency of the annotated unique rearrangements. Group comparisons of TCR breadth used two-sided Wilcoxon rank-sum tests. Held by TCRdb, this immuneACCESS table contains in-frame sequences only and omits some clones. Under half of the omission traces to an unresolved V gene where checked; the cause of the rest is unknown. That table is the source of V, J and clone size, and D and trimming were worked out from the DNA. Here the sample has some 480,000 clones; 87% occur a single time. Clones ranked in the top ten supply 9.5% to 15% of the sample.

The CDR3, cysteine through phenylalanine, is 15 amino acids long. The read is trimmed to its CDR3 DNA, 45 bases read in frame from base 1. V loses 1 base, J loses 0 bases, and the germline ends lie 9 bases apart. Looking up the germline V gene yields CDR1 SGHTA and CDR2 FQGNSA. What the study reported, not specific to this receptor: Higher spike-specific TCR breadth was observed in Ad26.COV2.S recipients than in placebo recipients (P = 0.0014). Comparable non-spike TCR breadth was observed between vaccine and placebo recipients, consistent with only spike being contained in the vaccine. Substantial breadth of spike-specific CD8+ and CD4+ T cell responses was reported after vaccination. The study lacked the statistical power to compare responses across vaccine doses or regimens. The authors noted that total T cell responses may have been underestimated by the TCR breadth and depth analyses.

Points on this clone: What antigen it recognizes has not been identified. No clone much larger than this one lies a single base away; base qualities are absent.

The intended sense of this specimen's treatment or condition label: 15 to 20 received Ad26.COV2.S at low or high dose, single or two shots; roughly five received placebo; per-sample allocation not given. For vaccine and placebo recipients, the sequenced repertoires came from samples collected on day 63 after the first injection. Cohort 1b enrolled some 25 adults aged 18-55 years at a single site in Boston, USA, between 29 July and 7 August 2020. Ad26.COV2.S was a replication-incompetent adenovirus type 26 vector expressing a prefusion-stabilized SARS-CoV-2 spike protein from the original Wuhan strain.

This clonotype was sampled from a person between 18 and 65 years old who received the Ad26.COV2.S COVID-19 vaccine or a placebo. This chain joins TRBV7-2 to TRBJ1-1; no D gene can be assigned with confidence. The sequencing used peripheral blood, collected in a trial of Ad26.COV2.S vaccine versus placebo. The DNA is as follows: TGTGCCAGCAGCTTAGGGGCCGGGCTGAACACTGAAGCTTTCTTT. Its translation is CASSLGAGLNTEAFF.